What follows is one T cell receptor (beta chain) and its context. Its antigen remains unidentified. Germline values: CDR1 MNHEY, CDR2 SVGAGI. The CDR3 runs to 16 residues. V was pared by 0 bases and J by 5 bases, with 13 bases between. This sample is part of a study of OX40 agonist ivuxolimab in advanced cancers. Study-wide background: Partial responses occurred in three patients (one hepatocellular carcinoma, two cutaneous melanoma). Study-wide points: Expanded peripheral T cells had an undetermined antigen specificity.

Some clones are missing from TCRdb's copy, which holds only in-frame ones; the method was immunoSEQ multiplex PCR. Of 60,000 to 85,000 clones detected, roughly 90% appear once; the ten largest clones hold roughly 0.98%. This chain uses TRBV6-5 with TRBJ2-2, with a weak D call TRBD2 (7 bases). This specimen was CD4+ or CD8+ T cells sorted from blood, taken in a trial of the OX40 agonist ivuxolimab. This sequence was found in an adult with an advanced solid tumor such as melanoma, head and neck, liver or kidney cancer. The CDR3 DNA is TGTGCCAGCAGTTACTCCCCCAGCGGGACAACCGGGGAGCTGTTTTTT. Translating it yields CASSYSPSGTTGELFF.